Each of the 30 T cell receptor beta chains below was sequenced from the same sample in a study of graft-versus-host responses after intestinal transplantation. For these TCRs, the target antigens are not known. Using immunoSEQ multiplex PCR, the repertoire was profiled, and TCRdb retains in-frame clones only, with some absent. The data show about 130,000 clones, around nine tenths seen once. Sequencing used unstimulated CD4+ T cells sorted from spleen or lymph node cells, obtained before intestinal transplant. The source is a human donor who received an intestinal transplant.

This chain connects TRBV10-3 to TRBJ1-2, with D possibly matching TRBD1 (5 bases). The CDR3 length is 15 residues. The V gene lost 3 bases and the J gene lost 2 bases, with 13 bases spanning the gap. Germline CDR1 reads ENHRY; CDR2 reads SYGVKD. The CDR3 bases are TGTGCCATCAGTGATGGACAACCTCAAAACTATGGCTACACCTTC. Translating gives CAISDGQPQNYGYTF.

CDR3 protein: CASSLAKSPESPLHF. The CDR3 DNA sequence: TGCGCCAGCAGCTTGGCCAAATCTCCGGAATCACCCCTCCACTTT. The chain is built from TRBV5-1 and TRBJ1-6; no clear D gene. The V end was cut by 0 bases, the J end by 10 bases, with 14 bases between. Germline V gives CDR1 SGHRS, CDR2 YFSETQ. This CDR3 contains 15 residues.

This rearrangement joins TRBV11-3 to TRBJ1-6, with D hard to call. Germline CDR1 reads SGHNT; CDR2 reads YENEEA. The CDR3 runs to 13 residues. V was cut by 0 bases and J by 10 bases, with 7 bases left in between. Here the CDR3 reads CASSLEAGSPLHF. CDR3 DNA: TGTGCCAGCAGCTTAGAGGCAGGCTCACCCCTCCACTTT.

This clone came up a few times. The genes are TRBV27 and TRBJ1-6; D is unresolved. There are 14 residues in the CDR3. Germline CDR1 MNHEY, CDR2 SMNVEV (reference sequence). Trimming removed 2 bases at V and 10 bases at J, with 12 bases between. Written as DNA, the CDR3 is TGTGCCAGCAGTTTAGAACAGTCCAGATCACCCCTCCACTTT. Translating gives CASSLEQSRSPLHF.

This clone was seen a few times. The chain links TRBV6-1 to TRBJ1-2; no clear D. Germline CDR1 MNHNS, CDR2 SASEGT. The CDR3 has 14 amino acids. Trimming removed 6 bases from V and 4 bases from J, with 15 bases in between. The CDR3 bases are TGTGCCAGCAGCCCCCGTCTCTCTGGCTATGGCTACACCTTC. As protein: CASSPRLSGYGYTF.

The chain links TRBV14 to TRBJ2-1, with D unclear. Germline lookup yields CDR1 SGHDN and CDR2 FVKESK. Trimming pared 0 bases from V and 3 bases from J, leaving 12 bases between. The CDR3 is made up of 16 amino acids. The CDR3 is CASSQDRYPLYNEQFF. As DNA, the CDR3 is TGTGCCAGCAGCCAAGATCGGTACCCCCTCTACAATGAGCAGTTCTTC.

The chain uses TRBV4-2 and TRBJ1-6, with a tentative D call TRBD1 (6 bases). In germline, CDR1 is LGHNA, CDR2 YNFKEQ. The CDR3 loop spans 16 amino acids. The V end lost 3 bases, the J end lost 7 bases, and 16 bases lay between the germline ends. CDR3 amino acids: CASSQTDGQINSPLHF. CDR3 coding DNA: TGTGCCAGCAGCCAGACCGACGGACAGATCAATTCACCCCTCCACTTT.

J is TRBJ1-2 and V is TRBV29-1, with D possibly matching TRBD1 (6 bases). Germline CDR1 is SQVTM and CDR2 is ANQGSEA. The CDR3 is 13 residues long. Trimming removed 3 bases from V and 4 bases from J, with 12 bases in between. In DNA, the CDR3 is TGCAGCGTTGAGGAGGACAGTCCCTATGGCTACACCTTC. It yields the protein CSVEEDSPYGYTF.

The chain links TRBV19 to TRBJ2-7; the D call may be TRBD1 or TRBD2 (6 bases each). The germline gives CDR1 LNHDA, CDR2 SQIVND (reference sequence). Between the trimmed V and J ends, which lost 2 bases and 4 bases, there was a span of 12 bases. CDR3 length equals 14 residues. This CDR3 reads CASSIQGTFYEQYF. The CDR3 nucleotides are TGTGCCAGTAGTATACAGGGGACTTTTTACGAGCAGTACTTC. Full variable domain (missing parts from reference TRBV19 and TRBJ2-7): DGGITQSPKYLFRKEGQNVTLSCEQNLNHDAMYWYRQDPGQGLRLIYYSQIVNDFQKGDIAEGYSVSREKKESFPLTVTSAQKNPTAFYLCASSIQGTFYEQYFGPGTRLTVT.

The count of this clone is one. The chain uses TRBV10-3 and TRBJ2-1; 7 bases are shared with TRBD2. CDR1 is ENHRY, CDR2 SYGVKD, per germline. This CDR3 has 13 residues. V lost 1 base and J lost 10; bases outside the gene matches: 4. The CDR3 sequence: CAISEYVLAEQFF. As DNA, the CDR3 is TGTGCCATCAGTGAGTACGTACTAGCGGAGCAGTTCTTC.

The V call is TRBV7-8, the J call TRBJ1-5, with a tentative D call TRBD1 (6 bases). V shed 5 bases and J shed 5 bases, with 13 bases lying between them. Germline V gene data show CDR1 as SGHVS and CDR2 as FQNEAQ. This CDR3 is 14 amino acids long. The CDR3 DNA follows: TGTGCCAGCAGCCATGACAGGTCCTATCAGCCCCAGCATTTT. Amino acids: CASSHDRSYQPQHF.

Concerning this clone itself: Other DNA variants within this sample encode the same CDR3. CDR3 DNA sequence: TGTGCCACCAGCAGGAAGACAGCCTACGAGCAGTACTTC. Amino acid sequence: CATSRKTAYEQYF. V is TRBV15 and J is TRBJ2-7, with D maybe TRBD1 (5 bases). The V gene lost 3 bases and the J gene lost 2 bases, with 8 bases spanning the gap. The germline V gene has CDR1 LNHNV and CDR2 YYDKDF (reference sequence). This CDR3 contains 13 residues.

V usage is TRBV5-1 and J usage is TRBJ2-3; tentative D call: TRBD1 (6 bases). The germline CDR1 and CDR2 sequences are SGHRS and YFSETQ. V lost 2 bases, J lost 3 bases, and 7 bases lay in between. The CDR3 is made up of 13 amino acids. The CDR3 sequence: CASSFRGTDTQYF. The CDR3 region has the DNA TGCGCCAGCAGCTTTAGGGGGACAGATACGCAGTATTTT.

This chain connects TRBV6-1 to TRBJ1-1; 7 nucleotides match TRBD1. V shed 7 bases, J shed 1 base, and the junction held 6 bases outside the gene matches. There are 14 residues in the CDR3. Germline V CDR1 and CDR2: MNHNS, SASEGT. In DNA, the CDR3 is TGTGCCAGCACCAGGGACAGAAAGAACACTGAAGCTTTCTTT. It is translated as CASTRDRKNTEAFF.

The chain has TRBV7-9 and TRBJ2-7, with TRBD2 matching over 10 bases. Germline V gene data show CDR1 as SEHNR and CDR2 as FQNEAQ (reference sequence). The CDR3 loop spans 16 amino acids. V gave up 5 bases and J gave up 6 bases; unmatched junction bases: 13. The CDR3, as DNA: TGTGCCAGCAGCCGTGGGGGAGCGGGGGGGCCTGGCGAGCAGTACTTC. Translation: CASSRGGAGGPGEQYF.

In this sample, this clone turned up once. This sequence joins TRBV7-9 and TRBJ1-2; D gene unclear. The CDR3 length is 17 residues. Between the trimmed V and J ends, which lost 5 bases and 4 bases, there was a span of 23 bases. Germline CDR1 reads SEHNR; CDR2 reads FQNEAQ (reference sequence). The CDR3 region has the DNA TGTGCCAGCAGCCTCTTGCGACACCATGGAAAGACCTATGGCTACACCTTC. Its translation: CASSLLRHHGKTYGYTF.

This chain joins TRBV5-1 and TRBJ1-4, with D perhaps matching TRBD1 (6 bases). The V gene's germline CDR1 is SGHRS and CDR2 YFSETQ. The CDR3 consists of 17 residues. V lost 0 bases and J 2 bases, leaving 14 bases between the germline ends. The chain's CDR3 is CASSLVGVRGTNEKLFF. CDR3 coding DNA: TGCGCCAGCAGCTTGGTCGGTGTCAGGGGTACTAATGAAAAACTGTTTTTT.

The CDR3 reads CASSAGTEFNYGYTF. In DNA, the CDR3 is TGTGCCAGCAGTGCCGGGACAGAGTTTAACTATGGCTACACCTTC. The chain joins TRBV27 to TRBJ1-2; 7 nucleotides agree with TRBD1. The CDR3 has 15 residues. J gave up 1 base and V 5 bases, and 7 bases lay outside the gene matches. Germline values: CDR1 MNHEY, CDR2 SMNVEV (reference sequence).

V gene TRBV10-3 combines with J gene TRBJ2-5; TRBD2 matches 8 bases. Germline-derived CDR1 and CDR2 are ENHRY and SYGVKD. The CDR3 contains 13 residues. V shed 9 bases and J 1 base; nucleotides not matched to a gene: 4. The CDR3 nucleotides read TGTGCCATGGCGGGGGGCACCCAAGAGACCCAGTACTTC. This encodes CAMAGGTQETQYF.

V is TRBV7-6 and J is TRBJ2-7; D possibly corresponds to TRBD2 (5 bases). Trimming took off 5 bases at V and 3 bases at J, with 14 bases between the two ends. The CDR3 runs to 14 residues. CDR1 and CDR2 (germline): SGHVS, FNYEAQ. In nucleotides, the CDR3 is TGTGCCAGCAGCCCCCAACTAGATCGCTACGAGCAGTACTTC. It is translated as CASSPQLDRYEQYF.

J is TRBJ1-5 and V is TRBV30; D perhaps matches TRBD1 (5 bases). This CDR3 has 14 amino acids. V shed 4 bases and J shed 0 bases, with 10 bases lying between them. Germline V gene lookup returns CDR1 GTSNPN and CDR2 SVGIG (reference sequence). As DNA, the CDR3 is TGTGCCTGGACCCCAGGGAATAGCAATCAGCCCCAGCATTTT. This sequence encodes CAWTPGNSNQPQHF.

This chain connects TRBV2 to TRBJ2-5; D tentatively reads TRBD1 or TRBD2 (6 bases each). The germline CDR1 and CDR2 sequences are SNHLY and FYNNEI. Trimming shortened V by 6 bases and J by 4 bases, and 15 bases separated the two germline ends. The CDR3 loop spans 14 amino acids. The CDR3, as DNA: TGTGCCAGCAGGGAACAGGGACTGCGAGAGACCCAGTACTTC. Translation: CASREQGLRETQYF.

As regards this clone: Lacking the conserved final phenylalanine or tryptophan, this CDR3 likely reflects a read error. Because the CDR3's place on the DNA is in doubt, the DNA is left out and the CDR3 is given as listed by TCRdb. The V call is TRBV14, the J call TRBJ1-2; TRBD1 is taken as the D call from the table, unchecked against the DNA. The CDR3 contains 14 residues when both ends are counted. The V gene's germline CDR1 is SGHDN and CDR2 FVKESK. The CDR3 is CASSQGRTGGRRTL.

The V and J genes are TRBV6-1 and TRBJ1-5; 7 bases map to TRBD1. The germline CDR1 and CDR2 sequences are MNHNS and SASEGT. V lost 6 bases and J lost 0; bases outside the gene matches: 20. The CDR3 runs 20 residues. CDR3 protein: CASSEQGPRYSHYSNQPQHF. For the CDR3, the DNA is TGTGCCAGCAGCGAACAGGGGCCCCGATATTCTCATTATAGCAATCAGCCCCAGCATTTT.

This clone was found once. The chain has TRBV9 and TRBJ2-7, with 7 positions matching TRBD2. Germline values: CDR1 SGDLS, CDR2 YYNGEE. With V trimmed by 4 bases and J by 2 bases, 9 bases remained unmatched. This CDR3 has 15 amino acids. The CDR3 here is CASSSQAGPAYEQYF. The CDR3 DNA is TGTGCCAGCAGCTCACAAGCGGGGCCAGCCTACGAGCAGTACTTC.

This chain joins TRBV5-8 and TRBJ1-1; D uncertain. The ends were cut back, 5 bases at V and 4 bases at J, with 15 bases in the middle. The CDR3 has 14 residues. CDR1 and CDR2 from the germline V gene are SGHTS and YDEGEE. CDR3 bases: TGTGCCAGCAGTCCGCCGCTCCCGAGCACTGAAGCTTTCTTT. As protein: CASSPPLPSTEAFF.

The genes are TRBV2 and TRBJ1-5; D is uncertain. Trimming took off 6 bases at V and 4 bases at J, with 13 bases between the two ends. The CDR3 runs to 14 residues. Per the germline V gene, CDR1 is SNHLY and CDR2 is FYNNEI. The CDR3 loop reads CASRSGINNQPQHF. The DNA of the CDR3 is TGTGCCAGCAGGTCGGGGATTAATAATCAGCCCCAGCATTTT. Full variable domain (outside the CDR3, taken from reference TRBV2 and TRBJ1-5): EPEVTQTPSHQVTQMGQEVILRCVPISNHLYFYWYRQILGQKVEFLVSFYNNEISEKSEIFDDQFSVERPDGSNFTLKIRSTKLEDSAMYFCASRSGINNQPQHFGDGTRLSIL.

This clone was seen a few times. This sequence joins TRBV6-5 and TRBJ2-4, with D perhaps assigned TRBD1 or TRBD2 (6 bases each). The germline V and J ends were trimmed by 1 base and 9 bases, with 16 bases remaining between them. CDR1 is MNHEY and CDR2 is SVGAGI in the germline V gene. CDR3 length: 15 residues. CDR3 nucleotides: TGTGCCAGCAGTTACTTCGGGGGCGTAGGGAGCATTCAGTACTTC. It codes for CASSYFGGVGSIQYF.

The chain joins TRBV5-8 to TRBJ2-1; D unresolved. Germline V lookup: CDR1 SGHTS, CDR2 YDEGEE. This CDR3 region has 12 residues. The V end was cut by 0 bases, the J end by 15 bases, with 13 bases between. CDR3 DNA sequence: TGTGCCAGCAGCTTGGAGACTCTACGCCTGTTCTTC. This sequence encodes CASSLETLRLFF.

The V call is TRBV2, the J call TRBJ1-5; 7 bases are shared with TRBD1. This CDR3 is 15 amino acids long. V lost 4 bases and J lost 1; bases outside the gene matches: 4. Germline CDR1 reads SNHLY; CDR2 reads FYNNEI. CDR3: CASSGQGVSNQPQHF. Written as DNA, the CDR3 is TGTGCCAGCAGTGGACAGGGCGTCAGCAATCAGCCCCAGCATTTT.